This passage covers 22 T cell receptor beta chains from one sample sequenced in a study of cytomegalovirus exposure and HLA in healthy donors. The PCR had 60 Vbeta and 13 Jbeta primers. Here immunoSEQ multiplex PCR was the method, and the copy in TCRdb shows in-frame clones only, minus some. The data contain approximately 140,000 clones, roughly 75% of them singletons. Sequencing used PBMCs. The source is a man aged 40-55 years in good health and CMV-seronegative.

The genes are TRBV6-5 and TRBJ1-2; the D is unclear. Per the germline V gene, CDR1 is MNHEY and CDR2 is SVGAGI. Deletions cut 0 bases from V and 3 bases from J, with 14 bases between. CDR3 length equals 16 residues. The CDR3 sequence: CASSYSPGLLDYGYTF. Written as DNA, the CDR3 is TGTGCCAGCAGTTACTCCCCAGGCCTCTTGGACTATGGCTACACCTTC.

The rearrangement joins TRBV6-1 to TRBJ2-3; D remains ambiguous. Germline V gene sequence: CDR1 MNHNS, CDR2 SASEGT. The CDR3 runs to 14 residues. Trimming cost V 8 bases and J 1 base, with 13 bases left between them. DNA of the CDR3: TGTGCCAGCTATTCGCGGCTGCGCACAGATACGCAGTATTTT. It yields the protein CASYSRLRTDTQYF.

This chain connects TRBV4-2 to TRBJ2-3; TRBD2 aligns across 8 bases. The germline V gene encodes CDR1 LGHNA and CDR2 YNFKEQ. Trimming took 0 bases from V and 6 from J; bases not matched to a gene: 11. CDR3 length equals 17 residues. Written as DNA, the CDR3 is TGTGCCAGCAGCCAAGAGCCAGCGGGGGCCTGGGGGGATACGCAGTATTTT. Protein sequence: CASSQEPAGAWGDTQYF.

This clone was detected only a few times. The V gene is TRBV6-1, the J gene TRBJ1-4, with TRBD1 matching 8 bases. Germline-derived CDR1 and CDR2 are MNHNS and SASEGT. The CDR3 is 17 amino acids. V shed 4 bases and J 2 bases; nucleotides not matched to a gene: 9. As DNA, the CDR3 is TGTGCCAGCAGTGCACGGACAGGGTCGAAGACTAATGAAAAACTGTTTTTT. It codes for CASSARTGSKTNEKLFF.

This chain joins TRBV14 and TRBJ2-3; TRBD1 agrees at 11 bases. The CDR3 is 19 amino acids. Germline V lookup: CDR1 SGHDN, CDR2 FVKESK. The V segment lost 4 bases and the J segment 0 bases; nucleotides outside the gene matches: 12. CDR3 loop: CASSRSGTGGYYSTDTQYF. In DNA form, the CDR3 reads TGTGCCAGCAGCCGATCCGGGACAGGGGGATACTATAGCACAGATACGCAGTATTTT.

This rearrangement joins TRBV18 to TRBJ2-3; maybe TRBD1 (6 bases). Trimming shortened V by 3 bases and J by 3 bases, and 13 bases separated the two germline ends. The CDR3 totals 15 residues. The germline V gene has CDR1 KGHSH and CDR2 LQKENI. CDR3 sequence reads: CASSPQQGRTDTQYF. DNA of the CDR3: TGTGCCAGCTCACCGCAACAGGGTAGAACAGATACGCAGTATTTT.

The chain uses TRBV5-4 and TRBJ1-6; 7 nucleotides match TRBD1. V trimming: 2 bases; J trimming: 10 bases; junction bases outside the gene matches: 6. Germline CDR1 SGHNT, CDR2 YYREEE (reference sequence). The CDR3 has 14 residues. The CDR3 region is CASSLGGGESPLHF. CDR3 DNA: TGTGCCAGCAGCTTAGGAGGGGGCGAATCACCCCTCCACTTT.

This chain joins TRBV4-2 and TRBJ1-5, with D possibly being TRBD1 (5 bases). Germline CDR1 LGHNA, CDR2 YNFKEQ. V was pared by 8 bases and J by 0 bases, with 20 bases between. The CDR3 consists of 17 residues. The CDR3 loop reads CASVGGGMTNSNQPQHF. The CDR3 nucleotides read TGTGCCAGCGTCGGGGGAGGGATGACTAATAGCAATCAGCCCCAGCATTTT.

J is TRBJ1-1 and V is TRBV18; no reliable D call. V lost 4 bases to trimming and J lost 10 bases, with 22 bases between them. The CDR3 extends over 15 amino acids. Germline-derived CDR1 and CDR2 are KGHSH and LQKENI. The CDR3 DNA reads as TGTGCCAGCTCACAGTCGCCACAAGGGTCGGAGGGAGCTTTCTTT. This codes for CASSQSPQGSEGAFF.

The chain joins TRBV6-5 to TRBJ2-4; D not resolved. This CDR3 has 15 amino acids. V shed 6 bases and J shed 0 bases, with 12 bases lying between them. CDR1 is MNHEY and CDR2 is SVGAGI in the germline V gene. The CDR3 loop reads CASSSAQAAKNIQYF. CDR3 coding DNA: TGTGCCAGCAGCTCCGCCCAGGCAGCCAAAAACATTCAGTACTTC.

This chain connects TRBV12-5 to TRBJ2-7; 9 bases match TRBD1. The CDR3 is 14 residues long. Germline V gives CDR1 LGHNT, CDR2 FRNRAP. V lost 6 bases, J lost 5 bases, and 8 bases stayed unmatched. In DNA, the CDR3 is TGTGCTAGTGGGGCCTCCGGGACAGGGAACGAGCAGTACTTC. As protein: CASGASGTGNEQYF.

This clone was observed a handful of times. The V call is TRBV10-2, the J call TRBJ1-1; D perhaps matches TRBD1 (6 bases). Per the germline V gene, CDR1 is WSHSY and CDR2 is SAAADI. This CDR3 has 14 residues. The V end lost 5 bases, the J end lost 6 bases, and 16 bases lay between the germline ends. CDR3 DNA sequence: TGCGCCAGCAGTTACAGGGCAGAGGAGTCTGAAGCTTTCTTT. It translates to CASSYRAEESEAFF.

The chain is built from TRBV28 and TRBJ2-1; 9 bases agree with TRBD1. The length of the CDR3 is 16 residues. Germline CDR1 is MDHEN and CDR2 is SYDVKM. V shed 3 bases, J shed 8 bases, and the junction held 11 bases outside the gene matches. CDR3 sequence reads: CASSFMGTGTLDEQFF. The CDR3 DNA reads as TGTGCCAGCAGTTTTATGGGGACAGGGACTCTCGATGAGCAGTTCTTC.

In its sample, this clone was seen once. This chain uses TRBV5-4 with TRBJ2-7; D possibly corresponds to TRBD1 (6 bases). V was trimmed by 7 bases and J by 6 bases, leaving 11 bases between them. Germline V lookup: CDR1 SGHNT, CDR2 YYREEE (reference sequence). The CDR3 totals 11 residues. The CDR3 DNA reads TGTGCCAGCCACAGGGAATCCGAGCAGTACTTC. It translates to CASHRESEQYF.

The rearrangement links TRBV28 to TRBJ1-5, with a tentative D call TRBD1 (6 bases). The V gene lost 1 base and the J gene lost 3 bases, with 7 bases spanning the gap. This CDR3 is built from 14 residues. Germline CDR1 is MDHEN and CDR2 is SYDVKM. CDR3 sequence reads: CASSLSGDNQPQHF. CDR3 coding DNA: TGTGCCAGCAGTTTATCAGGGGACAATCAGCCCCAGCATTTT.

This clone was found a few times. V and J are TRBV29-1 and TRBJ1-1; D may be TRBD1 (6 bases). V was clipped by 6 bases and J by 1 base, with 12 bases between them. CDR3 length: 13 amino acids. Germline CDR1 SQVTM, CDR2 ANQGSEA. This CDR3 reads CSVAQGTNTEAFF. The CDR3 region has the DNA TGCAGCGTAGCACAGGGTACGAACACTGAAGCTTTCTTT.

The rearrangement joins TRBV6-5 to TRBJ1-2; 10 bases map to TRBD1. This CDR3 contains 15 residues. The V gene's germline CDR1 is MNHEY and CDR2 SVGAGI. Germline trimming cut 2 bases from V and 4 bases from J; bases unmatched to any gene: 4. The CDR3 nucleotides read TGTGCCAGCAGTTACCGAGGACAGGGGGTCTATGGCTACACCTTC. This codes for CASSYRGQGVYGYTF.

The chain links TRBV27 to TRBJ1-6; D gene ambiguous. Germline V gene lookup returns CDR1 MNHEY and CDR2 SMNVEV (reference sequence). The CDR3 is 13 residues long. V lost 5 bases to trimming and J lost 14 bases, with 16 bases between them. CDR3 sequence reads: CASSRRTTRTLHF. The CDR3 DNA reads TGTGCCAGCAGTCGCCGGACTACCCGAACCCTCCACTTT.

The V call is TRBV9, the J call TRBJ2-7; perhaps TRBD1 as D (5 bases). Looked up from germline, CDR1 is SGDLS and CDR2 is YYNGEE. V shed 4 bases and J shed 0 bases, with 11 bases lying between them. The CDR3 totals 14 residues. The CDR3 nucleotides read TGTGCCAGCAGCCCCCGACAGACCTCCTACGAGCAGTACTTC. Its protein product is CASSPRQTSYEQYF.

The genes are TRBV2 and TRBJ1-2; TRBD1 agrees at 9 bases. The germline V gene encodes CDR1 SNHLY and CDR2 FYNNEI. This CDR3 is 18 amino acids long. V was clipped by 2 bases and J by 4 bases; unmatched bases: 14. This chain's CDR3 is CASSESSQSWDRAYGYTF. The CDR3, as DNA: TGTGCCAGCAGTGAATCATCGCAATCGTGGGACAGGGCCTATGGCTACACCTTC.

The rearrangement joins TRBV5-1 to TRBJ1-1, with TRBD1 as a possible D gene (5 bases). There are 14 residues in the CDR3. The ends were cut back, 7 bases at V and 0 bases at J, with 13 bases in the middle. Looked up from germline, CDR1 is SGHRS and CDR2 is YFSETQ. CDR3 sequence (DNA): TGCGCCAGCTACGGAGGGGTGATGAACACTGAAGCTTTCTTT. Its protein is CASYGGVMNTEAFF.

J is TRBJ2-2 and V is TRBV6-1; 7 bases map to TRBD1. The CDR3 length is 14 residues. The junction had 5 bases not matched to a gene; V was cut back by 6 bases and J by 4 bases. The germline CDR1 and CDR2 sequences are MNHNS and SASEGT. The CDR3 loop is CASSMYRGTGELFF. The DNA for the CDR3 is TGTGCCAGCAGCATGTACAGGGGCACCGGGGAGCTGTTTTTT.